Below, 4 T cell receptor beta chains from the same sample are listed, as sequenced in a study of T cell repertoires in cytomegalovirus infection. These receptors are not linked to any known antigen. In TCRdb, the reads were re-called with MiXCR into one record per CDR3 protein. The sample carries roughly 800,000 distinct CDR3 sequences, almost 30% recorded once. The sample here was cultured CD8+ T cells from PBMCs, taken from culture after CMV antigen stimulation. The receptors here all came from a human donor in good health (CMV status not recorded). Some clones in this sample may be carry-over from other donors' samples.

J is TRBJ1-4 and V is TRBV7-3; D ambiguous. V was pared by 10 bases and J by 6 bases, with 30 bases between. CDR1 is SGHTA, CDR2 FQGTGA, per germline. The CDR3 is 18 residues long. The CDR3 loop reads CATYMPRPLFESDEKLFF. The CDR3 coding sequence is TGTGCCACCTATATGCCCAGGCCCCTATTTGAAAGCGATGAAAAACTGTTTTTT.

The chain employs TRBV19 and TRBJ1-5; 8 bases match TRBD1. The CDR3 is 16 residues long. With V trimmed by 7 bases and J by 4 bases, 12 bases remained unmatched. Germline loops: CDR1 LNHDA, CDR2 SQIVND (reference sequence). CDR3 sequence (DNA): TGTGCCAGTACGCCAAACGGACAGGGACTAAATCAGCCCCAGCATTTT. Translation: CASTPNGQGLNQPQHF.

The sample holds a few counts of this clonotype. The CDR3 region has the DNA TGTGCCAGCAGCCGACAGGATTTGGCTAGGATTGGTGAAGCTTTCTTT. As protein: CASSRQDLARIGEAFF. V usage is TRBV5-4 and J usage is TRBJ1-1, with D maybe TRBD1 (6 bases). Germline CDR1 and CDR2: SGHNT and YYREEE (reference sequence). V was trimmed by 4 bases and J by 7 bases, leaving 23 bases between them. The CDR3 has 16 amino acids.

The chain combines TRBV4-1 with TRBJ2-7, with 7 bases fitting TRBD2. V was clipped by 1 base and J by 0 bases; unmatched bases: 3. The length of the CDR3 is 15 residues. Germline CDR1 and CDR2: MGHRA and YSYEKL. The CDR3 spells CASSQGAGDSYEQYF. In DNA form, the CDR3 reads TGCGCCAGCAGCCAAGGTGCGGGGGACTCCTACGAGCAGTACTTC.